What follows are 22 T cell receptor beta chains derived from one specimen sequenced in a study of cytotoxic CD8 clonotypes in ibrutinib-treated CLL. TCRdb's copy holds only in-frame clones and misses some; the assay was immunoSEQ multiplex PCR. The profile shows over 75,000 clones, around 73% of them singletons. The sequenced sample was PBMCs, obtained after 12 months of ibrutinib treatment. These receptors were collected from a human donor with chronic lymphocytic leukemia.

This chain uses TRBV25-1 with TRBJ2-3; 7 nucleotides agree with TRBD1. The CDR3 runs 14 residues. The germline CDR1 and CDR2 sequences are MGHDK and SYGVNS. V was pared by 5 bases and J by 5 bases, with 7 bases of the junction left unmatched. The CDR3 DNA reads TGTGCCAGCAGTAAACGGCAGGGGGAAGATACGCAGTATTTT. Its protein product is CASSKRQGEDTQYF.

The V gene is TRBV21-1, the J gene TRBJ2-1; no DNA check was done on the table's D call, TRBD2. TRBV21-1 is a known pseudogene. The CDR3 has 18 amino acids. The CDR3 loop is CASSKSLAGGRSYNEQFF. CDR3 sequence (DNA): TGTGCCAGCAGCAAATCGCTAGCGGGGGGGCGCTCCTACAATGAGCAGTTCTTC.

V usage is TRBV30 and J usage is TRBJ1-2; maybe TRBD1 (5 bases). This CDR3 region has 12 residues. Trimming cost V 3 bases and J 7 bases, with 12 bases left between them. CDR1 and CDR2 (germline): GTSNPN, SVGIG (reference sequence). The CDR3 DNA sequence: TGTGCCTGGAGGTTGGGGGGTGGTGGCTACACCTTC. Translating gives CAWRLGGGGYTF.

This rearrangement joins TRBV7-9 to TRBJ2-2, with 8 bases that match TRBD2. V lost 1 base, J lost 3 bases, and 1 base stayed unmatched. The CDR3 is 15 residues long. Germline V gene lookup returns CDR1 SEHNR and CDR2 FQNEAQ (reference sequence). CDR3 coding DNA: TGTGCCAGCAGCTTAGTCGGGGGGGACACCGGGGAGCTGTTTTTT. Encoded protein: CASSLVGGDTGELFF.

The chain links TRBV6-1 to TRBJ2-5, with TRBD2 matching 7 bases. The germline gives CDR1 MNHNS, CDR2 SASEGT. The length of the CDR3 is 13 residues. Trimming at V came to 4 bases and at J to 1 base, leaving 0 bases not matched to a gene. CDR3 nucleotide sequence: TGTGCCAGCAGTGTAGCGGGCCAAGAGACCCAGTACTTC. Amino acid sequence: CASSVAGQETQYF.

V gene TRBV5-1 combines with J gene TRBJ2-3, with 8 bases that match TRBD2. The CDR3 runs 15 residues. V shed 0 bases, J shed 4 bases, and the junction held 4 bases outside the gene matches. CDR1 is SGHRS, CDR2 YFSETQ, per germline. CDR3 in DNA: TGCGCCAGCAGCTTGGACGGGGGGGCCTCAGATACGCAGTATTTT. This codes for CASSLDGGASDTQYF.

The chain carries TRBV5-1 and TRBJ2-1; TRBD1 aligns across 10 bases. The CDR3 length is 16 residues. V shed 5 bases and J 4 bases; nucleotides not matched to a gene: 9. The V gene's germline CDR1 is SGHRS and CDR2 YFSETQ. DNA for the CDR3: TGCGCCAGCAGTTTCGACCCGGGACAGGGGTACAATGAGCAGTTCTTC. Its protein is CASSFDPGQGYNEQFF.

The chain recombines TRBV7-2 with TRBJ1-2, with 7 positions matching TRBD1. V shed 1 base, J shed 5 bases, and the junction held 7 bases outside the gene matches. This CDR3 has 15 amino acids. Germline assignment: CDR1 SGHTA and CDR2 FQGNSA. The CDR3 sequence: CASSLVDRTLYGYTF. The CDR3 nucleotides read TGTGCCAGCAGCTTAGTGGACAGGACATTATATGGCTACACCTTC.

This clone has only one observation. This sequence joins TRBV7-2 and TRBJ2-7; possible D gene TRBD1, 7 bases. The CDR3 extends over 15 amino acids. Germline CDR1 is SGHTA and CDR2 is FQGNSA. Trimming removed 1 base from V and 0 bases from J, with 10 bases in between. CDR3 bases: TGTGCCAGCAGCTTAGGACAGGGACTCTCCTACGAGCAGTACTTC. It translates to CASSLGQGLSYEQYF. The complete variable domain, with remaining parts taken from reference TRBV7-2 and TRBJ2-7, reads GAGVSQSPSNKVTEKGKDVELRCDPISGHTALYWYRQSLGQGLEFLIYFQGNSAPDKSGLPSDRFSAERTGGSVSTLTIQRTQQEDSAVYLCASSLGQGLSYEQYFGPGTRLTVT.

DNA of the CDR3: TGTGCCAGCAGTTGGTCTCTCGAATTCCCTACCCAGTACTTC. It is translated as CASSWSLEFPTQYF. V gene TRBV6-1 combines with J gene TRBJ2-5; D not certain. CDR3 length: 14 residues. Germline CDR1 MNHNS, CDR2 SASEGT. V was pared by 5 bases and J by 8 bases, with 18 bases between.

This clone showed up just a few times. The genes are TRBV7-9 and TRBJ1-1; D unresolved. The V and J ends lost 3 bases and 0 bases respectively, with 5 bases between them. The CDR3 contains 13 residues. In germline, CDR1 is SEHNR, CDR2 FQNEAQ (reference sequence). The CDR3 protein is CASSFDLNTEAFF. CDR3 in DNA: TGTGCCAGCAGCTTCGACCTGAACACTGAAGCTTTCTTT.

V usage is TRBV7-3 and J usage is TRBJ2-5; maybe TRBD1 (5 bases). The CDR3 is made up of 13 amino acids. V gave up 2 bases and J gave up 5 bases, with 9 bases separating them. CDR1 is SGHTA and CDR2 is FQGTGA in the germline V gene. The CDR3 nucleotides read TGTGCCAGCAGCTTACAGGGTCCGGAGACCCAGTACTTC. It encodes CASSLQGPETQYF.

The chain employs TRBV10-3 and TRBJ1-2; TRBD1 is a possible D gene (6 bases). Trimming removed 0 bases at V and 8 bases at J, with 19 bases between. The CDR3 consists of 16 residues. Germline values: CDR1 ENHRY, CDR2 SYGVKD. CDR3 amino acids: CAISESTGGGSRGYTF. The CDR3 region has the DNA TGTGCCATCAGTGAGTCGACGGGCGGGGGCTCAAGGGGCTACACCTTC.

There are a few counts of this clone. The chain carries TRBV30 and TRBJ1-2; TRBD1 aligns across 8 bases. The CDR3 totals 13 residues. Per germline, CDR1 GTSNPN and CDR2 SVGIG (reference sequence). V was pared by 2 bases and J by 8 bases, with 7 bases of the junction left unmatched. As DNA, the CDR3 is TGTGCCTGGAGTCTAGGCACAGGGGGAGGCTACACCTTC. Its translation: CAWSLGTGGGYTF.

The V call is TRBV9, the J call TRBJ1-2; D gene unclear. The CDR3 covers 15 residues. Germline V gene lookup returns CDR1 SGDLS and CDR2 YYNGEE. Trimming pared 0 bases from V and 0 bases from J, leaving 9 bases between. The CDR3 DNA sequence: TGTGCCAGCAGCGTAGGAGACGTACCTAACTATGGCTACACCTTC. This codes for CASSVGDVPNYGYTF.

This clone was observed once. The chain recombines TRBV5-8 with TRBJ2-7; TRBD1 is a possible D gene (5 bases). The length of the CDR3 is 13 residues. V lost 5 bases and J 1 base, leaving 10 bases between the germline ends. Looked up from germline, CDR1 is SGHTS and CDR2 is YDEGEE. This CDR3 is CASSLRQSYEQYF. The CDR3 DNA follows: TGTGCCAGCAGTCTTAGACAGTCCTACGAGCAGTACTTC.

This chain uses TRBV6-1 with TRBJ1-2; D not resolved. The CDR3 runs to 13 residues. The V gene's germline CDR1 is MNHNS and CDR2 SASEGT. Trimming removed 3 bases from V and 3 bases from J, with 8 bases in between. The CDR3 sequence: CASSEGLDYGYTF. In nucleotides, the CDR3 is TGTGCCAGCAGTGAGGGCCTGGACTATGGCTACACCTTC.

This clone was seen once. The chain has TRBV19 and TRBJ2-3; 10 bases match TRBD1. The V and J ends lost 6 bases and 4 bases, in that order; junction bases with no gene match: 7. CDR1 LNHDA and CDR2 SQIVND come from the germline V gene (reference sequence). This CDR3 comprises 15 residues. The CDR3 coding sequence is TGTGCCAGTAGGAAGGGGGACAGGGGCGCAGATACGCAGTATTTT. This sequence encodes CASRKGDRGADTQYF.

This clone was detected a few times. The genes are TRBV29-1 and TRBJ1-2; possible D gene TRBD1, 5 bases. V lost 4 bases and J 7 bases, leaving 10 bases between the germline ends. CDR3 length equals 11 residues. Germline CDR1 is SQVTM and CDR2 is ANQGSEA. The CDR3 DNA sequence: TGCAGCGTTGTGGGGGTCGGTGGCTACACCTTC. This encodes CSVVGVGGYTF.

This clone was detected only a few times. This chain connects TRBV6-5 to TRBJ2-3, with 8 bases matching TRBD1. V lost 2 bases to trimming and J lost 8 bases; unmatched junction nucleotides: 9. This CDR3 region has 15 residues. The germline gives CDR1 MNHEY, CDR2 SVGAGI. The CDR3 DNA reads TGTGCCAGCAGTTACCCTGGACAGGGAAGGGGTACGCAGTATTTT. Translation gives CASSYPGQGRGTQYF.

This chain joins TRBV29-1 and TRBJ1-1; 7 positions match TRBD1. Germline trimming cut 4 bases from V and 1 base from J; bases unmatched to any gene: 6. There are 14 residues in the CDR3. CDR1 and CDR2 (germline): SQVTM, ANQGSEA. The CDR3 DNA reads TGCAGCGTTGCACCACAGGGGAGGAACACTGAAGCTTTCTTT. It yields the protein CSVAPQGRNTEAFF.

The J gene is TRBJ2-3, the V gene TRBV19, with TRBD2 as a possible D gene (5 bases). Germline V gene sequence: CDR1 LNHDA, CDR2 SQIVND (reference sequence). CDR3 length equals 16 residues. The ends were cut back, 3 bases at V and 4 bases at J, with 17 bases in the middle. The CDR3 sequence: CASSIRGAGTSDTQYF. CDR3 coding DNA: TGTGCCAGTAGTATTCGGGGAGCCGGAACCTCAGATACGCAGTATTTT. Combining the CDR3 with reference TRBV19 and TRBJ2-3 gives the whole variable domain DGGITQSPKYLFRKEGQNVTLSCEQNLNHDAMYWYRQDPGQGLRLIYYSQIVNDFQKGDIAEGYSVSREKKESFPLTVTSAQKNPTAFYLCASSIRGAGTSDTQYFGPGTRLTVL.